Shown below are 3 T cell receptor beta chains from a single sample sequenced in a study of cytomegalovirus exposure and HLA in healthy donors. 60 Vbeta and 13 Jbeta primers were used in PCR. Profiled with immunoSEQ multiplex PCR; TCRdb holds only in-frame clones, not every one. This sample has some 140,000 clones, with over 75% found just once. Source material: PBMCs. All receptors come from a man aged 50 to 59 in good health and CMV-seronegative.

The chain combines TRBV7-9 with TRBJ2-2; 7 positions match TRBD1. The CDR3 consists of 16 residues. V gave up 1 base and J gave up 5 bases; unmatched junction bases: 7. Germline V lookup: CDR1 SEHNR, CDR2 FQNEAQ (reference sequence). The CDR3 region is CASSLELDRSTGELFF. CDR3 nucleotide sequence: TGTGCCAGCAGCTTAGAGCTGGACAGGAGTACCGGGGAGCTGTTTTTT.

This clone has just one count. The chain couples TRBV19 to TRBJ1-5, with 8 positions matching TRBD1. The germline CDR1 and CDR2 sequences are LNHDA and SQIVND (reference sequence). The length of the CDR3 is 17 residues. V was clipped by 1 base and J by 1 base; unmatched bases: 6. CDR3 sequence: CASSIGSGGRSNQPQHF. The CDR3 nucleotides read TGTGCCAGTAGTATAGGCTCAGGGGGCAGGAGCAATCAGCCCCAGCATTTT.

The V and J genes are TRBV28 and TRBJ2-7; 9 bases are shared with TRBD1. V shed 5 bases and J 2 bases; nucleotides not matched to a gene: 10. The CDR3 has 16 amino acids. Germline V gene data show CDR1 as MDHEN and CDR2 as SYDVKM. The CDR3 loop is CASSRGDRVVTYEQYF. The CDR3 DNA follows: TGTGCCAGCAGTCGCGGGGACAGGGTCGTAACCTACGAGCAGTACTTC.